This T cell receptor beta chain was captured in a study of cytomegalovirus exposure and HLA in healthy donors. The PCR used 60 Vbeta and 13 Jbeta primers. TCRdb's table, derived via immunoSEQ multiplex PCR, lists solely in-frame clones and lacks some. The sample consists of under 200,000 clones, approximately 86% of them appearing once. General observations from the study: Only CMV serostatus was available as immune exposure information. Indistinguishable V segments such as TRBV6-2 and TRBV6-3 were excluded. With later analysis, a missense DCLRE1C variant became linked to TCR beta V- and J-gene trimming.

This CDR3 is 19 amino acids long. The junction had 14 bases not matched to a gene; V was cut back by 0 bases and J by 3 bases. Germline CDR1 reads SEHNR; CDR2 reads FQNEAQ (reference sequence). With regard to this clone: Antigen: not known.

V gene TRBV7-9 combines with J gene TRBJ2-7; the match to TRBD2 covers 10 bases. This clonotype originated in a woman aged 18-30 years in good health and CMV-seronegative. Sequenced input: PBMCs. Written as DNA, the CDR3 is TGTGCCAGCAGCTTAGCAACGTTGCCTAGCGGGAGCCGTCGCTACGAGCAGTACTTC. Protein: CASSLATLPSGSRRYEQYF.